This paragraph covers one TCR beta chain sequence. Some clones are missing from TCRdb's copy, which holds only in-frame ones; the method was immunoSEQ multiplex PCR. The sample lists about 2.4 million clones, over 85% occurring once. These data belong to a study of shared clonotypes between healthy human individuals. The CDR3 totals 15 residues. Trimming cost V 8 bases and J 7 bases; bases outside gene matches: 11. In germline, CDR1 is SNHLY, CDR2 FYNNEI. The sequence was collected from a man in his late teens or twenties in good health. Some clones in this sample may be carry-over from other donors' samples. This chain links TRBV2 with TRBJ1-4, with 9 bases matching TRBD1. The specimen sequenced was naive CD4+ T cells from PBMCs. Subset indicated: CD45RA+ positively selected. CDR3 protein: CASSGRTGAGEKLFF. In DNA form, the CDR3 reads TGTGCCAGCTCTGGAAGGACAGGGGCTGGTGAAAAACTGTTTTTT.